This TCR beta chain was recovered during a study of CD8+CD57+ T cells in acquired aplastic anemia. Across the whole study: As sequenced from healthy donors, CD4+ cells averaged about 11 million reads.

Trimming at V came to 5 bases and at J to 6 bases, leaving 7 bases not matched to a gene. CDR3 length: 13 amino acids. Profiles of TCR beta VDJ and CDR3 were generated from a genomic DNA template. TCRdb reprocessed the reads with MiXCR, giving one entry per CDR3 protein. The sample holds tens of thousands of distinct CDR3 sequences; 65% to 80% are singletons and the top ten take 22%. J is TRBJ2-7 and V is TRBV12-3 or TRBV12-4, with TRBD2 matching 7 bases. The TCR was taken from a human donor in good health, serving as a control. The sample was sorted CD4+, CD8+, or CD8+CD57+ T cells (not recorded which) from PBMCs. DNA for the CDR3: TGTGCCAGCAGTAGCCACCGCGGGGGCGAGCAGTACTTC. Amino acid sequence: CASSSHRGGEQYF.